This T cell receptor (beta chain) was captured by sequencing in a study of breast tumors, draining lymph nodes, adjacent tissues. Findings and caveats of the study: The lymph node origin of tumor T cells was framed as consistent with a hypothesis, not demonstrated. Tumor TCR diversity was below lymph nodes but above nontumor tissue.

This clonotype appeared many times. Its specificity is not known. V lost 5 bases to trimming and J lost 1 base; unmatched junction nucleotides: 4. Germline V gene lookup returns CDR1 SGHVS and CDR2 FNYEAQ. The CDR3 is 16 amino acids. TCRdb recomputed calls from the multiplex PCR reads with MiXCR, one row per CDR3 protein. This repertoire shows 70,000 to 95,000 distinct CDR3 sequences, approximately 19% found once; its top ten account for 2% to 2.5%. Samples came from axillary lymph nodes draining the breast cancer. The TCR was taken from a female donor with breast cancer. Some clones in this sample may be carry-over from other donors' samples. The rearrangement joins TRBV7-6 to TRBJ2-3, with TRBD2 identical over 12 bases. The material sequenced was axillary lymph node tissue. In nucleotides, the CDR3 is TGTGCCAGCAGCGCGCGACTAGCGGGGGGCACAGATACGCAGTATTTT. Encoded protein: CASSARLAGGTDTQYF.